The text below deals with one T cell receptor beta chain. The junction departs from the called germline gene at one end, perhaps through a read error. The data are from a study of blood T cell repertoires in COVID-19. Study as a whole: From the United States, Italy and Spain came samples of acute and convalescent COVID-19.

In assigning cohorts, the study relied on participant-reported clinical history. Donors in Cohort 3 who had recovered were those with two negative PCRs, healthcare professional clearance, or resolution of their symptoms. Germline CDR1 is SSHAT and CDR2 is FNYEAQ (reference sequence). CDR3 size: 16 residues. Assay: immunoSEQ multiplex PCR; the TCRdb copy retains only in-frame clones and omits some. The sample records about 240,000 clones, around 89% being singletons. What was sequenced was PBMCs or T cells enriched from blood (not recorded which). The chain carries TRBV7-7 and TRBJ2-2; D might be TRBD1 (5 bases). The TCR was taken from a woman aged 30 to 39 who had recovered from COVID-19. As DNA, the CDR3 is TGTGCTAGCAGCTTAGGCACAGGATTTAACACCGGGGAGCTGTTTTTT. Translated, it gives CASSLGTGFNTGELFF.